These 2 T cell receptor beta chains came from one sample sequenced in a study of cytomegalovirus exposure and HLA in healthy donors. PCR involved 60 Vbeta and 13 Jbeta primers. Assay used: immunoSEQ multiplex PCR; TCRdb lists only in-frame clones, some missing. This listing includes about 77,000 clones. The sample was PBMCs. The source is a middle-aged man in good health and CMV-seropositive.

On this clone: The same CDR3 arises from other DNA sequences in this sample as well. V is TRBV9 and J is TRBJ1-5, with D possibly being TRBD1 (5 bases). Trimming took off 2 bases at V and 4 bases at J, with 13 bases between the two ends. Germline CDR1 is SGDLS and CDR2 is YYNGEE. This CDR3 has 15 amino acids. CDR3 coding DNA: TGTGCCAGCAGCGTCGGGGACTCGGCGAATCAGCCCCAGCATTTT. This sequence encodes CASSVGDSANQPQHF.

V and J are TRBV5-6 and TRBJ2-7; no definite D call. CDR3 length equals 12 residues. Per germline, CDR1 SGHDT and CDR2 YYEEEE. V gave up 5 bases and J gave up 0 bases, with 6 bases separating them. This chain's CDR3 is CASRRSSYEQYF. The CDR3 coding sequence is TGTGCCAGCAGACGGAGCTCCTACGAGCAGTACTTC. Variable domain in full (rest from reference TRBV5-6 and TRBJ2-7): DAGVTQSPTHLIKTRGQQVTLRCSPKSGHDTVSWYQQALGQGPQFIFQYYEEEERQRGNFPDRFSGHQFPNYSSELNVNALLLGDSALYLCASRRSSYEQYFGPGTRLTVT.